The rows below give T cell receptor beta chains drawn from one sample of a study of T cell responses to AZD1222 COVID-19 vaccine. Libraries were prepared by immunoSEQ multiplex PCR; TCRdb keeps only in-frame clonotypes and omits some of them. This sample has around 190,000 clones; about 86% occur once, and the top ten carry roughly 0.49%. Sequences were derived from peripheral blood, sampled on day 0 of AZD1222 vaccination. Receptor source: an adult in good health. CDR3s include the opening cysteine and the closing phenylalanine or tryptophan. Each record gives: V gene, CDR3 protein.

>TRBV6-5
CATGRQGNTEAFF
>TRBV2
CASEGQGEGYTF
>TRBV3-1/TRBV3-2
CASSKGGSLHF
>TRBV7-6
CASSSTSKGHEQFF
>TRBV28
CASSYPEGYGYTF
>TRBV3-1/TRBV3-2
CASSPGQINQPQHF
>TRBV4-1
CASSHPDRVKGYTF
>TRBV12-3/TRBV12-4
CASSLGAQGYTF
>TRBV3-1/TRBV3-2
CASRLGLENTGELFF
>TRBV24-1
CATSDSGGGLYNEQFF
>TRBV4-1
CASSQGMIRAGLNQPQHF
>TRBV28
CASSFVYGGAKETQYF
>TRBV2
CASTVDTEAFF
>TRBV5-6
CASSLGQGNSPLHF
>TRBV30
CAWRVPGHIFYTF
>TRBV2
CASRLGQNTEAFF
>TRBV4-1
CASSRDRGYTIYF
>TRBV9
CASSVLEGTDTQYF
>TRBV12-3/TRBV12-4
CASSPGSVTQYF
>TRBV4-1
CASSQPGGRTGNEQYF
>TRBV6-5
CASSPSWANEKLFF
>TRBV18
CASSTQEGIGSTGELFF
>TRBV5-6
CASSPRGQGRNQPQHF
>TRBV19
CASSLGQLDEAFF
>TRBV29-1
CSVALGQGLPYSNQPQHF
>TRBV14
CASSQIGTGTSEQYF
>TRBV5-6
CASSFGEETQYF
>TRBV6-5
CASRDSITGELFF
>TRBV6-5
CASNLFAGSPLHF
>TRBV6-2/TRBV6-3
CASSPGPGGTNSPLHF
>TRBV5-1
CASSLVAGTGKETQYF
>TRBV10-3
CAVTALNTGELFF
>TRBV10-3
CAISEEGQPNQPQHF
>TRBV19
CASSIPSGGRTYNEQFF
>TRBV3-1/TRBV3-2
CASSHRVEETQYF
>TRBV9
CASTRTPTNEKLFF
>TRBV10-1
CAIPLRDQPQHF
>TRBV19
CATSGSRQETQYF
>TRBV7-9
CASSRGQGQPQHF
>TRBV5-4
CASSVPSNEQFF
>TRBV27
CASSWAGGNYGYTF
>TRBV9
CASSVGQGGTDTQYF
>TRBV29-1
CSVVVAGETQYF
>TRBV19
CASSADRGLNNEQFF
>TRBV6-4
CASSDALGADTQYF